The T cell receptor (beta chain) described here comes from a study of T cell responses to AZD1222 COVID-19 vaccine. Second-dose intervals of approximately 4 or approximately 12 weeks were pooled. The study's findings and limits: Spike-specific TCR depth and breadth grew after two AZD1222 doses. Regions 160-218 and 743-854 dominated among vaccine-associated CD4 TCRs spanning spike. The donors showed a predominance of white British ancestry and of females, with possible underestimation of clonal diversity.

Regarding this clone: The antigen remains unidentified.

From germline, CDR1 is MDHEN and CDR2 SYDVKM. The CDR3 spans 17 residues. The V gene end was trimmed by 4 bases and the J gene end by 4 bases; junction bases not matched to a gene: 12. Profiled with immunoSEQ multiplex PCR; TCRdb holds only in-frame clones, not every one. The data hold 65,000 to 100,000 clones, with 85% to 95% observed a single time. Sequenced material: peripheral blood, taken 28 days after the second AZD1222 dose. The clonotype was recovered from an adult who received the AZD1222 COVID-19 vaccine. The chain couples TRBV28 to TRBJ2-5; 10 bases fit TRBD1. The CDR3 nucleotides are TGTGCCAGCAGTTCCGCACCCGGGACAGGGGTCCCAGAGACCCAGTACTTC. It codes for CASSSAPGTGVPETQYF.